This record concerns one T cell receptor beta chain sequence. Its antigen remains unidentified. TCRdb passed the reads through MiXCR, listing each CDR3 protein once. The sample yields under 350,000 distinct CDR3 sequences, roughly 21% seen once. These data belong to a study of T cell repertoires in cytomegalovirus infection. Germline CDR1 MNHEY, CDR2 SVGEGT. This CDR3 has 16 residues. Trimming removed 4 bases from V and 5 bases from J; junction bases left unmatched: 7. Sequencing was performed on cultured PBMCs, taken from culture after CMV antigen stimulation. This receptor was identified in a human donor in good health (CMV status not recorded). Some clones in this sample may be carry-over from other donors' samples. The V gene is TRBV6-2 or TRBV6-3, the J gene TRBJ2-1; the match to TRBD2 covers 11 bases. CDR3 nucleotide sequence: TGTGCCAGCAGTTTACTAGCGGGAGTCGGGGACAATGAGCAGTTCTTC. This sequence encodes CASSLLAGVGDNEQFF.